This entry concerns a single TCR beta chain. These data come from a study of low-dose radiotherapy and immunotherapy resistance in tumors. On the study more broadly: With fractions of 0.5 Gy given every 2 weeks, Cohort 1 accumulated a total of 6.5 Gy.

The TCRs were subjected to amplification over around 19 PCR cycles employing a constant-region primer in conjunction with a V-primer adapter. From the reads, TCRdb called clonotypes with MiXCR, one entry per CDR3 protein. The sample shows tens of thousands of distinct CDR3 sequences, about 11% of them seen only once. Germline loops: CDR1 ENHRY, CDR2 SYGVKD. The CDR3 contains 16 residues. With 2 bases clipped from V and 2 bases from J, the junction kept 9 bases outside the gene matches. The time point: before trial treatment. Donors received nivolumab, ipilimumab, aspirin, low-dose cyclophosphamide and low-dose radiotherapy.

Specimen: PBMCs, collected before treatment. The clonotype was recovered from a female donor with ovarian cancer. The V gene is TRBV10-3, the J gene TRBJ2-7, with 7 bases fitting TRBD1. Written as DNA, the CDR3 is TGTGCCATCAGTGAGGCGACAGGGAAGGGGACCTACGAGCAGTACTTC. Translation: CAISEATGKGTYEQYF.